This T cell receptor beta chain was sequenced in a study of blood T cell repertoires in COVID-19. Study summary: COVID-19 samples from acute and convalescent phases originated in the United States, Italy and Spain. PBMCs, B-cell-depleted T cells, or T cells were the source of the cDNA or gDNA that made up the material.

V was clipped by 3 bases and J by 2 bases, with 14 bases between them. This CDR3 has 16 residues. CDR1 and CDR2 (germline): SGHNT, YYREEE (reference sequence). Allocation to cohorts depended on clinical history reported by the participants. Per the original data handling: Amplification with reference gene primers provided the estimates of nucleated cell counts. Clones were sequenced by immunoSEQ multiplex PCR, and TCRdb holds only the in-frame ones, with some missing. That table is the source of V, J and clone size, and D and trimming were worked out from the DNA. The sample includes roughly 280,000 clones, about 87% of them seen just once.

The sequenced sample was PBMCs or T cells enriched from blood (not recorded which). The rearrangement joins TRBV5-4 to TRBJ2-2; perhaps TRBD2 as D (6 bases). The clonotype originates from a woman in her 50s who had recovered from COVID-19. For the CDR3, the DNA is TGTGCCAGCAGCTCAATCGGGGGATTCAACACCGGGGAGCTGTTTTTT. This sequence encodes CASSSIGGFNTGELFF.